The following is a T cell receptor beta chain sequence with its context. Its antigen is not identified. Other nucleotide sequences in the sample specify the same CDR3. Vbeta (60) and Jbeta (13) primers were used in the PCR. Generated by immunoSEQ multiplex PCR, the TCRdb table keeps only in-frame clones and is missing some. The sample lists approximately 150,000 clones, roughly 80% occurring once. This entry comes from a study of cytomegalovirus exposure and HLA in healthy donors. General study findings and limits: The later analysis indicated that the majority of CMV-associated TCR beta chains appeared HLA-restricted. Trimming of TCR beta V- and J-genes showed a link, identified in a later analysis, to a missense DCLRE1C variant. Productive status was seen about 87% or about 30% of the time for most TCR beta V segments in an earlier analysis.

The V end was cut by 0 bases, the J end by 6 bases, with 7 bases between. Germline CDR1 is SGHDT and CDR2 is YYEEEE. The length of the CDR3 is 14 residues. The source is a woman in her twenties or thirties in good health and CMV-seropositive. V is TRBV5-6 and J is TRBJ1-6; no firm D call. The sample consisted of PBMCs. The CDR3 loop is CASSLVQPNSPLHF. CDR3 DNA: TGTGCCAGCAGCTTGGTACAGCCTAATTCACCCCTCCACTTT.